These T cell receptor beta chains were read from a single sample in a study of T cell responses to AZD1222 COVID-19 vaccine. Clones were read by immunoSEQ multiplex PCR, and TCRdb kept only the in-frame ones, dropping some. The data show about 120,000 clones, with roughly 88% seen just once and 3.5% to 4.5% held by the top ten. This specimen was peripheral blood, taken on day 0 of AZD1222 vaccination. These receptors all come from an adult in good health. Both conserved end residues are part of each CDR3. Fields, in order: J gene, clone size, D gene, V gene, CDR3 DNA, CDR3 protein. A D gene is named only where the DNA matches it firmly. A row's size may be missing; if present it is once, few, many or a size class.

j_call: TRBJ1-2; clone_size: .; d_call: TRBD1; v_call: TRBV10-3; cdr3_nt: TGTGCCACCAGACAGGGGTTAATAGCTAACTATGGCTACACCTTC; cdr3_aa: CATRQGLIANYGYTF
j_call: TRBJ1-1; clone_size: .; d_call: .; v_call: TRBV15; cdr3_nt: TGTGCCACCAGCAGAGTAACTGGCGTCAGAGTGAACACTGAAGCTTTCTTT; cdr3_aa: CATSRVTGVRVNTEAFF
j_call: TRBJ2-2; clone_size: .; d_call: TRBD1; v_call: TRBV12-3/TRBV12-4; cdr3_nt: TGTGCCAGCAGAGTCGGGACAGCCGGGGAGCTGTTTTTT; cdr3_aa: CASRVGTAGELFF
j_call: TRBJ2-7; clone_size: .; d_call: .; v_call: TRBV25-1; cdr3_nt: TGTGCCAGCAGTGAAGTGGTCAGCTACGAGCAGTACTTC; cdr3_aa: CASSEVVSYEQYF
j_call: TRBJ2-7; clone_size: few; d_call: .; v_call: TRBV15; cdr3_nt: TGTGCCACCAGCACCTTAGCCACCTCCGAGGAGCAGTACTTC; cdr3_aa: CATSTLATSEEQYF
j_call: TRBJ2-2; clone_size: .; d_call: TRBD2; v_call: TRBV9; cdr3_nt: TGTGCCAGCAGCGCCGTAGCGGGGGGGCCCGGGGAGCTGTTTTTT; cdr3_aa: CASSAVAGGPGELFF
j_call: TRBJ1-2; clone_size: .; d_call: .; v_call: TRBV15; cdr3_nt: TGTGCCACAGGGGAGGAGAGTAACTATGGCTACACCTTC; cdr3_aa: CATGEESNYGYTF
j_call: TRBJ1-1; clone_size: .; d_call: .; v_call: TRBV7-9; cdr3_nt: TGTGCCAGCAGCTCCCCTGGATCGGAGAACACTGAAGCTTTCTTT; cdr3_aa: CASSSPGSENTEAFF
j_call: TRBJ1-2; clone_size: once; d_call: .; v_call: TRBV2; cdr3_nt: TGTGCCAGTAAGGGGGACGGAGCTAACTATGGCTACACCTTC; cdr3_aa: CASKGDGANYGYTF
j_call: TRBJ1-2; clone_size: .; d_call: .; v_call: TRBV4-3; cdr3_nt: TGCGCCAGCAGCCAGGGTAACAGTAACTATGGCTACACCTTC; cdr3_aa: CASSQGNSNYGYTF
j_call: TRBJ1-5; clone_size: .; d_call: .; v_call: TRBV19; cdr3_nt: TGTGCCAGTAGTTGGGGTAATGCTAATAATCAGCCCCAGCATTTT; cdr3_aa: CASSWGNANNQPQHF
j_call: TRBJ2-2; clone_size: .; d_call: TRBD2; v_call: TRBV4-3; cdr3_nt: TGCGCCAGCAGCCAAGATAACGCGGGGGGGATTTCTGGGGAGCTGTTTTTT; cdr3_aa: CASSQDNAGGISGELFF
j_call: TRBJ1-5; clone_size: .; d_call: TRBD1; v_call: TRBV6-2/TRBV6-3; cdr3_nt: TGTGCCAGCAGTTACCGGGGACAGAACAATCAGCCCCAGCATTTT; cdr3_aa: CASSYRGQNNQPQHF
j_call: TRBJ1-2; clone_size: .; d_call: .; v_call: TRBV19; cdr3_nt: TGTGCCAGTAGTCCCCGGGACCGAACTAACTATGGCTACACCTTC; cdr3_aa: CASSPRDRTNYGYTF
j_call: TRBJ1-4; clone_size: .; d_call: .; v_call: TRBV5-1; cdr3_nt: TGCGCCAGCAGCTTGGAGGCAGGGCGATGGGAAAAACTGTTTTTT; cdr3_aa: CASSLEAGRWEKLFF
j_call: TRBJ2-7; clone_size: .; d_call: .; v_call: TRBV5-8; cdr3_nt: TGTGCCAGCAGCTTGCGGGGAGTTTTCTTCGACGAGCAGTACTTC; cdr3_aa: CASSLRGVFFDEQYF
j_call: TRBJ1-1; clone_size: .; d_call: TRBD1; v_call: TRBV2; cdr3_nt: TGTGCCAGCAGTGGGACAGGACAGCGCTGGAACACTGAAGCTTTCTTT; cdr3_aa: CASSGTGQRWNTEAFF
j_call: TRBJ1-2; clone_size: .; d_call: .; v_call: TRBV6-5; cdr3_nt: TGTGCCAGCAGGATGGCAGGGTTGTATGGCTACACCTTC; cdr3_aa: CASRMAGLYGYTF
j_call: TRBJ1-3; clone_size: .; d_call: .; v_call: TRBV5-1; cdr3_nt: TGCGCCAGCAGGCAGACCTCTGGAAACACCATATATTTT; cdr3_aa: CASRQTSGNTIYF
j_call: TRBJ1-2; clone_size: .; d_call: TRBD1; v_call: TRBV27; cdr3_nt: TGTGCCAGCAGCTTACAGGGGAATAGGGGCTACACCTTC; cdr3_aa: CASSLQGNRGYTF
j_call: TRBJ1-4; clone_size: .; d_call: .; v_call: TRBV5-1; cdr3_nt: TGCGCCAGCAGCTTGGATGTCAGCACTAATGAAAAACTGTTTTTT; cdr3_aa: CASSLDVSTNEKLFF
j_call: TRBJ2-1; clone_size: .; d_call: TRBD2; v_call: TRBV4-2; cdr3_nt: TGTGCCAGCAGCCAAGATGCCGGGGGGGCCTCTGCGGAGCAGTTCTTC; cdr3_aa: CASSQDAGGASAEQFF
j_call: TRBJ1-2; clone_size: .; d_call: .; v_call: TRBV5-1; cdr3_nt: TGCGCCAGCAGCTTCATACCGGGGGATGGCTACACCTTC; cdr3_aa: CASSFIPGDGYTF